Following are 23 T cell receptor beta chains from one sample sequenced in a study of control samples from healthy donors and cancer patients. The protocol was immunoSEQ multiplex PCR, while the TCRdb copy is restricted to in-frame clones and leaves out a portion. This sample has approximately 160,000 clones, with 75% to 95% found just once. Sequencing was done on a sample of blood. The receptors stem from a middle-aged woman in good health.

The chain links TRBV7-9 to TRBJ2-5; 7 bases map to TRBD1. From germline, CDR1 is SEHNR and CDR2 FQNEAQ (reference sequence). Trimming at V came to 2 bases and at J to 6 bases, leaving 15 bases not matched to a gene. The CDR3 is 17 residues long. CDR3 residues: CASSLKGGPWQGKTQYF. The CDR3 DNA is TGTGCCAGCAGCTTAAAAGGGGGCCCGTGGCAGGGAAAGACCCAGTACTTC.

The rearrangement joins TRBV7-9 to TRBJ1-4; unclear D gene. The germline CDR1 and CDR2 sequences are SEHNR and FQNEAQ (reference sequence). The V end was cut by 5 bases, the J end by 12 bases, with 10 bases between. This CDR3 contains 11 residues. CDR3 coding DNA: TGTGCCAGCAGCCAAACCAGAGAACTGTTTTTT. As protein: CASSQTRELFF.

The V and J genes are TRBV6-5 and TRBJ1-1; 9 bases fit TRBD1. CDR3 length equals 16 residues. Per germline, CDR1 MNHEY and CDR2 SVGAGI. V was clipped by 2 bases and J by 6 bases; unmatched bases: 10. The CDR3, as DNA: TGTGCCAGCAGTTACGTTAGACAGGGGGGAAAGCCTGAAGCTTTCTTT. This encodes CASSYVRQGGKPEAFF.

Remarks on this clone: Germline is not matched at one junction end, which may reflect a read error. The chain employs TRBV9 and TRBJ2-5; 9 nucleotides align to TRBD2. The CDR3 has 14 amino acids. The germline V gene has CDR1 SGDLS and CDR2 YYNGEE. The CDR3 bases are TGTGCCAGCAGCGTAGCAGCGGGGGGTGAGCCTAGAAACTTC. It codes for CASSVAAGGEPRNF.

The chain links TRBV5-1 to TRBJ2-7; perhaps TRBD1 as D (6 bases). The CDR3 is made up of 14 amino acids. Germline CDR1 reads SGHRS; CDR2 reads YFSETQ. V shed 3 bases and J shed 0 bases, with 10 bases lying between them. In DNA, the CDR3 is TGCGCCAGCAGCTGGACAGTAAGCTCCTACGAGCAGTACTTC. Translation gives CASSWTVSSYEQYF. Based on the CDR3 plus reference TRBV5-1 and TRBJ2-7, the full variable domain is KAGVTQTPRYLIKTRGQQVTLSCSPISGHRSVSWYQQTPGQGLQFLFEYFSETQRNKGNFPGRFSGRQFSNSRSEMNVSTLELGDSALYLCASSWTVSSYEQYFGPGTRLTVT.

As regards this clone: This specimen includes other DNA sequences encoding the same CDR3. The chain uses TRBV15 and TRBJ2-7, with 7 bases fitting TRBD1. V lost 1 base to trimming and J lost 1 base; unmatched junction nucleotides: 4. Germline CDR1 is LNHNV and CDR2 is YYDKDF (reference sequence). The CDR3 is 15 residues long. In DNA form, the CDR3 reads TGTGCCACCAGCAGAGGGACAGGTGGGTCCTACGAGCAGTACTTC. Its translation: CATSRGTGGSYEQYF.

The V gene is TRBV18, the J gene TRBJ1-1; a possible D gene is TRBD1 (5 bases). V shed 4 bases and J shed 3 bases, with 12 bases lying between them. Germline V gives CDR1 KGHSH, CDR2 LQKENI. CDR3 length: 14 amino acids. CDR3 protein: CASSQQGGDTEAFF. CDR3 DNA sequence: TGTGCCAGCTCACAGCAGGGCGGAGACACTGAAGCTTTCTTT.

This clone turned up a few times. The rearrangement joins TRBV19 to TRBJ2-1; 14 nucleotides agree with TRBD2. Germline CDR1 and CDR2: LNHDA and SQIVND (reference sequence). The CDR3 length is 17 residues. Germline trimming cut 4 bases from V and 7 bases from J; bases unmatched to any gene: 9. CDR3 residues: CASSKTSGGAVRNEQFF. The CDR3 DNA reads as TGTGCCAGTAGTAAGACTAGCGGGGGGGCAGTTAGGAATGAGCAGTTCTTC.

This chain links TRBV28 with TRBJ1-1; tentative D call: TRBD1 (5 bases). CDR3 length: 13 residues. Germline V CDR1 and CDR2: MDHEN, SYDVKM. The V end lost 2 bases, the J end lost 6 bases, and 10 bases lay between the germline ends. The CDR3 region is CASSLRGLSEAFF. CDR3 nucleotides: TGTGCCAGCAGTTTAAGGGGCCTTTCTGAAGCTTTCTTT.

This rearrangement joins TRBV6-5 to TRBJ1-1; no clear D gene. CDR3 length: 14 residues. Germline-derived CDR1 and CDR2 are MNHEY and SVGAGI. V gave up 5 bases and J gave up 4 bases, with 14 bases separating them. The DNA for the CDR3 is TGTGCCAGCAGTCCTACTATCGAGGGCACTGAAGCTTTCTTT. Its translation: CASSPTIEGTEAFF.

The CDR3 region is CASGLSGYEQYF. In DNA form, the CDR3 reads TGTGCTAGTGGTTTGTCTGGGTACGAGCAGTACTTC. The gene calls are TRBV12-5 and TRBJ2-7; D gene ambiguous. CDR3 length: 12 residues. Germline V CDR1 and CDR2: LGHNT, FRNRAP. V lost 2 bases, J lost 4 bases, and 6 bases lay in between.

The chain recombines TRBV29-1 with TRBJ2-7; 7 bases align to TRBD2. V lost 4 bases, J lost 4 bases, and 4 bases stayed unmatched. The germline V gene has CDR1 SQVTM and CDR2 ANQGSEA. CDR3 length: 12 amino acids. CDR3 residues: CSVADGRYEQYF. CDR3 nucleotides: TGCAGCGTTGCCGACGGGAGGTACGAGCAGTACTTC.

The chain employs TRBV18 and TRBJ2-7; 9 nucleotides match TRBD1. CDR1 and CDR2 from the germline V gene are KGHSH and LQKENI. V lost 2 bases to trimming and J lost 3 bases; unmatched junction nucleotides: 5. The CDR3 is 15 amino acids. The CDR3 sequence is CASSPGGTGFYEQYF. CDR3 nucleotide sequence: TGTGCCAGCTCACCAGGGGGGACAGGGTTCTACGAGCAGTACTTC.

This chain uses TRBV6-5 with TRBJ1-1; no definite D call. CDR3 length: 13 amino acids. V lost 5 bases, J lost 0 bases, and 7 bases lay in between. Germline-derived CDR1 and CDR2 are MNHEY and SVGAGI. For the CDR3, the DNA is TGTGCCAGCAGTCGCGATGTGAACACTGAAGCTTTCTTT. Translated: CASSRDVNTEAFF.

The chain's CDR3 is CASSQVQEYSPLHF. The CDR3 nucleotides are TGTGCCAGCAGCCAAGTCCAGGAGTATTCACCCCTCCACTTT. This chain connects TRBV4-2 to TRBJ1-6; D remains unclear. Germline lookup yields CDR1 LGHNA and CDR2 YNFKEQ. The CDR3 length is 14 residues. With 1 base removed from V and 8 bases from J, the gap between germline ends came to 9 bases.

In its sample, this clone was seen once. V is TRBV6-1 and J is TRBJ1-2, with D possibly being TRBD1 (5 bases). This CDR3 has 15 amino acids. Germline assignment: CDR1 MNHNS and CDR2 SASEGT. The germline V and J ends were trimmed by 1 base and 0 bases, with 9 bases remaining between them. CDR3 sequence reads: CASSEGPGTNYGYTF. The CDR3, as DNA: TGTGCCAGCAGTGAAGGTCCAGGGACTAACTATGGCTACACCTTC.

The CDR3 bases are TGTGCCAGCAGTTCGGCCCTGGCGGCAGATACGCAGTATTTT. Its protein is CASSSALAADTQYF. The chain employs TRBV27 and TRBJ2-3; no reliable D call. The V end was cut by 4 bases, the J end by 4 bases, with 12 bases between. CDR3 length: 14 residues. In germline, CDR1 is MNHEY, CDR2 SMNVEV (reference sequence).

Only one count was recorded for this clone. The chain couples TRBV20-1 to TRBJ2-1; D gene uncertain. Per germline, CDR1 DFQATT and CDR2 SNEGSKA (reference sequence). CDR3 size: 11 residues. The V gene lost 6 bases and the J gene lost 4 bases, with 7 bases spanning the gap. The CDR3 region has the DNA TGCAGTGCGCCCGGATACAATGAGCAGTTCTTC. This sequence encodes CSAPGYNEQFF.

This clone appeared a single time. CDR3: CASSYTGTSEETQYF. The CDR3 nucleotides read TGCGCCAGCAGCTATACCGGGACTAGCGAGGAGACCCAGTACTTC. The chain combines TRBV5-1 with TRBJ2-5, with 10 bases identical to TRBD2. CDR3 length equals 15 residues. The trim removed 3 bases at V and 5 bases at J, leaving 7 bases unmatched. Germline CDR1 SGHRS, CDR2 YFSETQ.

The chain joins TRBV5-1 to TRBJ1-2; 7 bases are shared with TRBD1. Germline CDR1 SGHRS, CDR2 YFSETQ. The V gene end was trimmed by 3 bases and the J gene end by 5 bases; junction bases not matched to a gene: 4. This CDR3 contains 13 residues. CDR3 DNA: TGCGCCAGCAGCTCGGAGGGACAGTATGGCTACACCTTC. This codes for CASSSEGQYGYTF.

The chain has TRBV7-6 and TRBJ2-1; 7 bases match TRBD2. Germline values: CDR1 SGHVS, CDR2 FNYEAQ. The V gene end was trimmed by 5 bases and the J gene end by 0 bases; junction bases not matched to a gene: 10. The CDR3 runs 17 residues. CDR3 loop: CASSPSWGGSSYNEQFF. Written as DNA, the CDR3 is TGTGCCAGCAGCCCGTCGTGGGGGGGGAGCTCCTACAATGAGCAGTTCTTC.

The rearrangement uses TRBV7-6 and TRBJ2-2; perhaps TRBD2 as D (6 bases). CDR1 and CDR2 (germline): SGHVS, FNYEAQ. There are 17 residues in the CDR3. The V end lost 5 bases, the J end lost 6 bases, and 22 bases lay between the germline ends. The CDR3 protein is CASSLIRGLGSPGELFF. CDR3 DNA sequence: TGTGCCAGCAGCCTAATTCGGGGGTTGGGGAGCCCCGGGGAGCTGTTTTTT.

The V and J genes are TRBV7-2 and TRBJ2-5, with a weak D call TRBD2 (6 bases). The CDR3 is made up of 14 amino acids. V was pared by 4 bases and J by 2 bases, with 11 bases between. Germline CDR1 SGHTA, CDR2 FQGNSA. The CDR3 DNA reads TGTGCCAGCAGCTATTATGGGGGGCAAGAGACCCAGTACTTC. Residues: CASSYYGGQETQYF. Variable domain in full (rest from reference TRBV7-2 and TRBJ2-5): GAGVSQSPSNKVTEKGKDVELRCDPISGHTALYWYRQSLGQGLEFLIYFQGNSAPDKSGLPSDRFSAERTGGSVSTLTIQRTQQEDSAVYLCASSYYGGQETQYFGPGTRLLVL.